This passage covers 24 T cell receptor beta chains from one sample sequenced in a study of OX40 agonist ivuxolimab in advanced cancers. Clones were sequenced by immunoSEQ multiplex PCR, and TCRdb holds only the in-frame ones, with some missing. This table holds about 70,000 clones, around 78% found once. This specimen was CD4+ or CD8+ T cells sorted from blood, taken in a trial of the OX40 agonist ivuxolimab. The receptors originated from an adult with an advanced solid tumor such as melanoma, head and neck, liver or kidney cancer.

This chain uses TRBV5-6 with TRBJ1-5; tentative D call: TRBD1 (6 bases). Looked up from germline, CDR1 is SGHDT and CDR2 is YYEEEE. V gave up 0 bases and J gave up 1 base, with 11 bases separating them. The CDR3 has 16 residues. The CDR3 DNA follows: TGTGCCAGCAGCTTGGGAGGGGGTATAAGCAATCAGCCCCAGCATTTT. Protein: CASSLGGGISNQPQHF. The full variable domain, with the rest looked up from reference TRBV5-6 and TRBJ1-5, is DAGVTQSPTHLIKTRGQQVTLRCSPKSGHDTVSWYQQALGQGPQFIFQYYEEEERQRGNFPDRFSGHQFPNYSSELNVNALLLGDSALYLCASSLGGGISNQPQHFGDGTRLSIL.

The chain links TRBV7-8 to TRBJ2-1; 9 positions agree with TRBD1. The CDR3 is 15 residues long. Germline CDR1 SGHVS, CDR2 FQNEAQ. Unmatched junction bases numbered 8, after V lost 2 bases and J lost 9 bases. The CDR3 here is CASSLTGQGLGEQFF. The DNA for the CDR3 is TGTGCCAGCAGCTTAACGGGACAGGGCCTCGGTGAGCAGTTCTTC.

The chain employs TRBV7-9 and TRBJ2-5, with D perhaps matching TRBD1 or TRBD2 (6 bases each). V shed 4 bases and J shed 4 bases, with 13 bases lying between them. The CDR3 runs 14 residues. Looked up from germline, CDR1 is SEHNR and CDR2 is FQNEAQ (reference sequence). The CDR3 protein is CASSSGGGGETQYF. CDR3 coding DNA: TGTGCCAGCAGCTCCGGTGGAGGGGGAGAGACCCAGTACTTC.

This clone was found once. This rearrangement joins TRBV6-1 to TRBJ1-1, with D hard to call. CDR1 and CDR2 (germline): MNHNS, SASEGT. CDR3 size: 11 residues. The germline V and J ends were trimmed by 6 bases and 4 bases, with 6 bases remaining between them. CDR3 in amino acids: CASREITEAFF. The CDR3 DNA reads as TGTGCCAGCAGGGAGATCACTGAAGCTTTCTTT.

The chain recombines TRBV7-9 with TRBJ2-1; D call uncertain. The V end was cut by 1 base, the J end by 4 bases, with 17 bases between. The length of the CDR3 is 17 residues. Germline CDR1 is SEHNR and CDR2 is FQNEAQ (reference sequence). CDR3 in DNA: TGTGCCAGCAGCTTAGATTTCCGAAGGTCCGAATACAATGAGCAGTTCTTC. Translation gives CASSLDFRRSEYNEQFF.

V gene TRBV19 combines with J gene TRBJ2-3; the D is unclear. The CDR3 is 15 amino acids. V gave up 6 bases and J gave up 0 bases, with 13 bases separating them. CDR1 LNHDA and CDR2 SQIVND come from the germline V gene (reference sequence). CDR3 in DNA: TGTGCCAGTAGCACCTTACCGCAAAGCACAGATACGCAGTATTTT. It encodes CASSTLPQSTDTQYF.

V usage is TRBV10-1 and J usage is TRBJ2-3; 7 bases line up with TRBD1. The J segment lost 6 bases and the V segment lost 6 bases, leaving 12 bases of the junction unmatched. CDR1 WNHNN and CDR2 SYGVQD come from the germline V gene (reference sequence). The CDR3 is 15 residues long. CDR3 sequence reads: CASSWTGGGSDTQYF. CDR3 in DNA: TGCGCCAGCAGCTGGACAGGCGGAGGATCGGATACGCAGTATTTT.

This chain connects TRBV5-1 to TRBJ2-2; possibly TRBD1 for D (6 bases). V was clipped by 5 bases and J by 0 bases, with 11 bases between them. CDR1 SGHRS and CDR2 YFSETQ come from the germline V gene. The CDR3 has 15 amino acids. The CDR3 spells CASSPDSANTGELFF. DNA for the CDR3: TGCGCCAGCAGTCCGGACAGCGCGAACACCGGGGAGCTGTTTTTT.

This clone was seen once. The rearrangement joins TRBV28 to TRBJ1-4, with 7 bases fitting TRBD1. From germline, CDR1 is MDHEN and CDR2 SYDVKM. V shed 3 bases and J 11 bases; nucleotides not matched to a gene: 3. There are 12 residues in the CDR3. CDR3 nucleotide sequence: TGTGCCAGCAGTTTGGACAGGTCGAAACTGTTTTTT. It specifies CASSLDRSKLFF.

The V call is TRBV27, the J call TRBJ2-6; D is tentatively TRBD1 or TRBD2 (5 bases each). Trimming removed 7 bases at V and 0 bases at J, with 16 bases between. The germline gives CDR1 MNHEY, CDR2 SMNVEV (reference sequence). The CDR3 sequence is 17 residues long. This CDR3 reads CASTTGRLPSGANVLTF. The DNA for the CDR3 is TGTGCCAGCACCACGGGACGTCTGCCCTCTGGGGCCAACGTCCTGACTTTC.

The chain employs TRBV15 and TRBJ1-3; TRBD1 might be the D (5 bases). The V and J ends lost 1 base and 2 bases respectively, with 6 bases between them. Germline V gene lookup returns CDR1 LNHNV and CDR2 YYDKDF (reference sequence). The CDR3 consists of 14 residues. CDR3 bases: TGTGCCACCAGCAGAGCGGGGGCTGGAAACACCATATATTTT. This codes for CATSRAGAGNTIYF.

The genes are TRBV7-2 and TRBJ2-1; D might be TRBD2 (6 bases). The germline gives CDR1 SGHTA, CDR2 FQGNSA. There are 15 residues in the CDR3. Trimming took 6 bases from V and 7 from J, leaving 19 bases between them. CDR3 nucleotides: TGTGCCAGCAGTCCTAGAGAGGGGCGGGGTAATGAGCAGTTCTTC. Its translation: CASSPREGRGNEQFF.

The chain couples TRBV28 to TRBJ1-2; no firm D call. This CDR3 contains 15 residues. From germline, CDR1 is MDHEN and CDR2 SYDVKM. Trimming pared 5 bases from V and 2 bases from J, leaving 15 bases between. CDR3: CASSAHTDLNYGYTF. The CDR3 nucleotides read TGTGCCAGCAGTGCCCACACCGACCTCAACTATGGCTACACCTTC.

This clone is a singleton in its sample. The chain links TRBV9 to TRBJ2-3, with TRBD1 identical over 10 bases. The ends lost 4 bases at V and 0 bases at J; junction bases unmatched: 8. CDR1 SGDLS and CDR2 YYNGEE come from the germline V gene. CDR3 length: 17 amino acids. The CDR3 loop is CASSQSGTGVSTDTQYF. The CDR3 DNA reads TGTGCCAGCAGCCAATCCGGGACAGGGGTGAGCACAGATACGCAGTATTTT.

V is TRBV29-1 and J is TRBJ2-3, with a possible D match to TRBD1 (5 bases). Germline assignment: CDR1 SQVTM and CDR2 ANQGSEA. This CDR3 region has 14 residues. V was clipped by 3 bases and J by 2 bases, with 12 bases between them. The CDR3 sequence is CSVDSRQFTDTQYF. In DNA, the CDR3 is TGCAGCGTTGACAGTAGACAGTTCACAGATACGCAGTATTTT.

CDR3 in DNA: TGTGCCAGTAACCTCAGGGATAGCTCACCCCTCCACTTT. It codes for CASNLRDSSPLHF. The chain employs TRBV2 and TRBJ1-6; TRBD1 is a possible D gene (5 bases). Trimming pared 9 bases from V and 10 bases from J, leaving 16 bases between. The germline V gene has CDR1 SNHLY and CDR2 FYNNEI. The CDR3 extends over 13 amino acids.

The chain has TRBV30 and TRBJ1-5, with 8 positions matching TRBD1. This CDR3 comprises 18 residues. Germline CDR1 and CDR2: GTSNPN and SVGIG (reference sequence). V shed 3 bases, J shed 8 bases, and the junction held 21 bases outside the gene matches. The CDR3 region is CAWSETYQGARNIKPQHF. The CDR3 DNA follows: TGTGCCTGGAGCGAAACTTATCAGGGGGCGCGGAATATTAAGCCCCAGCATTTT.

The chain is built from TRBV7-9 and TRBJ1-5; no reliable D call. The germline gives CDR1 SEHNR, CDR2 FQNEAQ (reference sequence). The CDR3 totals 13 residues. V gave up 4 bases and J gave up 4 bases, with 8 bases separating them. The CDR3 DNA reads TGTGCCAGCAGCTCAGTTGGAAATCAGCCCCAGCATTTT. Translation: CASSSVGNQPQHF.

The rearrangement uses TRBV7-9 and TRBJ1-1, with TRBD1 matching over 7 bases. CDR1 and CDR2 (germline): SEHNR, FQNEAQ (reference sequence). This CDR3 has 15 amino acids. Trimming removed 5 bases from V and 1 base from J; junction bases left unmatched: 7. This CDR3 reads CASSPRTGGNTEAFF. CDR3 sequence (DNA): TGTGCCAGCAGCCCTAGGACAGGCGGGAACACTGAAGCTTTCTTT.

J is TRBJ2-7 and V is TRBV5-6; D is uncertain. The ends were cut back, 3 bases at V and 3 bases at J, with 4 bases in the middle. This CDR3 spans 11 amino acids. CDR1 SGHDT and CDR2 YYEEEE come from the germline V gene. The CDR3 DNA is TGTGCCAGCAGCTCGCTCTACGAGCAGTACTTC. Translated, it gives CASSSLYEQYF.

The chain uses TRBV25-1 and TRBJ1-4; TRBD1 might be the D (5 bases). The CDR3 length is 15 residues. The V end lost 3 bases, the J end lost 4 bases, and 12 bases lay between the germline ends. The germline V gene has CDR1 MGHDK and CDR2 SYGVNS. Here the CDR3 DNA reads TGTGCCAGCAGTGAGGCAGGGCAACATAATGAAAAACTGTTTTTT. Protein product: CASSEAGQHNEKLFF.

The rearrangement links TRBV7-6 to TRBJ1-5; TRBD1 agrees at 7 bases. There are 16 residues in the CDR3. V trimming: 1 base; J trimming: 2 bases; junction bases outside the gene matches: 5. Germline values: CDR1 SGHVS, CDR2 FNYEAQ. The CDR3 spells CASSLGTGARNQPQHF. The CDR3 DNA sequence: TGTGCCAGCAGCTTAGGAACAGGGGCCCGCAATCAGCCCCAGCATTTT. Complete variable domain (other parts from reference TRBV7-6 and TRBJ1-5): GAGVSQSPRYKVTKRGQDVALRCDPISGHVSLYWYRQALGQGPEFLTYFNYEAQQDKSGLPNDRFSAERPEGSISTLTIQRTEQRDSAMYRCASSLGTGARNQPQHFGDGTRLSIL.

The gene calls are TRBV7-9 and TRBJ2-1, with TRBD2 matching 7 bases. The CDR3 runs 14 residues. The V and J ends lost 2 bases and 16 bases, in that order; junction bases with no gene match: 14. From germline, CDR1 is SEHNR and CDR2 FQNEAQ (reference sequence). The CDR3 DNA reads as TGTGCCAGCAGCTTACCGGGAGGACTCCCTGAGGGCTTCTTC. Translated, it gives CASSLPGGLPEGFF. Drawing the rest from reference TRBV7-9 and TRBJ2-1, the complete variable domain is DTGVSQNPRHKITKRGQNVTFRCDPISEHNRLYWYRQTLGQGPEFLTYFQNEAQLEKSRLLSDRFSAERPKGSFSTLEIQRTEQGDSAMYLCASSLPGGLPEGFFGPGTRLTVL.

This clone appeared many times. This chain uses TRBV29-1 with TRBJ1-2; no firm D call. Germline values: CDR1 SQVTM, CDR2 ANQGSEA. Trimming stripped 2 bases from V and 7 bases from J, with 17 bases between. The CDR3 runs 14 residues. The CDR3 sequence: CSVERPALSSGYTF. In nucleotides, the CDR3 is TGCAGCGTTGAAAGGCCGGCTCTAAGTAGTGGCTACACCTTC.